This T cell receptor beta chain was documented in a study of tumor-infiltrating lymphocytes in primary liver carcinoma. Study-level findings and limits: Significantly greater top-250-clone fractions characterized tumors relative to blood (p = 0.039). Tumor-adjacent and tumor-blood pairs shared less of their repertoires than tumor region pairs shared.

This CDR3 has 16 amino acids. Looked up from germline, CDR1 is KGHSH and CDR2 is LQKENI. V lost 3 bases, J lost 3 bases, and 11 bases stayed unmatched. cDNA specific to TCR beta was made from around 530 ng of total RNA, with a constant-region primer employed for priming. Each TCR beta library was derived from three nested multiplex PCR rounds that employed slightly modified ARM-PCR. TRBV1-TRBV30 forward primers and a C-beta reverse primer were used in the first two PCR rounds, which each ran for 9 to 10 cycles. TCRdb reprocessed the multiplex PCR reads via MiXCR and lists one record per CDR3 protein. The table lists about 310,000 distinct CDR3 sequences, around three fifths of them singletons. Blood RNA was derived from unsorted whole blood, and germline DNA was extracted too. Those patients suffered from chronic HBV infection and were treatment-naive. About this clonotype: No antigen is known for it.

This rearrangement joins TRBV18 to TRBJ2-7; TRBD1 matches 7 bases. The TCR was taken from a man aged 35 to 55 with primary liver carcinoma and hepatitis B virus infection. Material: peripheral blood. CDR3 residues: CASSPSLGGSIYEQYF. The CDR3 coding sequence is TGTGCCAGCTCACCGTCTTTAGGGGGCTCCATCTACGAGCAGTACTTC.